This section outlines one TCR beta chain sequence together with its context. This specimen belongs to a study of cytomegalovirus exposure and HLA in healthy donors. A multiplex PCR was run with 60 Vbeta primers and 13 Jbeta primers. The table came from immunoSEQ multiplex PCR; TCRdb's copy has only in-frame clones and leaves some out. The top ten hold around 1.2% of the sample, which has about 140,000 clones, about three quarters seen once. This TCR was recovered from a woman in her thirties or forties in good health and CMV-seronegative. The sample comprised PBMCs.

The CDR3 is CASRLAGGLRELFF. The CDR3 DNA reads as TGTGCCAGCAGACTAGCGGGGGGGCTTCGGGAGCTGTTTTTT. V usage is TRBV6-1 and J usage is TRBJ2-2, with 13 bases fitting TRBD2. Germline CDR1 is MNHNS and CDR2 is SASEGT. V was pared by 6 bases and J by 9 bases, with 4 bases of the junction left unmatched. The CDR3 is 14 amino acids.